The 5 T cell receptor beta chains given below trace back to one sample, sequenced in a study of T-cell memory formation after mild COVID-19 (dated by TCRdb to the early 2020s). The library relied on 5' RACE. The sample was run on an Illumina NovaSeq 6000. The public sequencing data were trimmed at Q25 with fastp and processed into clonotypes with MiXCR by TCRdb, which kept only in-frame beta chains. Every entry covers one CDR3 protein and lists the most common genes and DNA from its rows. Present in this sample are roughly 600,000 distinct CDR3 sequences, about 20% of which were seen just once. Around 12% of the sample rests with the top ten. Sequenced: PBMCs or a T cell subset sorted from them (not recorded which). These receptors all stem from an adult woman who had mild COVID-19 (a few samples of this study predate the infection). The sample titles of this study are shuffled in the database, so cell type and time point are left out; the donor was told from shared clones.

J is TRBJ2-5 and V is TRBV19; 7 bases agree with TRBD1. The germline V gene has CDR1 LNHDA and CDR2 SQIVND (reference sequence). This CDR3 has 13 amino acids. Trimming removed 4 bases from V and 4 bases from J; junction bases left unmatched: 3. The CDR3 protein is CASSTTGAETQYF. DNA of the CDR3: TGTGCCAGTAGTACCACAGGGGCAGAGACCCAGTACTTC. Filled out from reference TRBV19 and TRBJ2-5, the complete variable domain reads DGGITQSPKYLFRKEGQNVTLSCEQNLNHDAMYWYRQDPGQGLRLIYYSQIVNDFQKGDIAEGYSVSREKKESFPLTVTSAQKNPTAFYLCASSTTGAETQYFGPGTRLLVL.

The chain is built from TRBV11-3 and TRBJ2-6; TRBD1 is a possible D gene (6 bases). Germline V gene data show CDR1 as SGHNT and CDR2 as YENEEA. Trimming took off 0 bases at V and 1 base at J, with 25 bases between the two ends. The CDR3 spans 22 residues. CDR3 nucleotides: TGTGCCAGCAGCTTAGATCTCCCCATTTCGACAGGTCGTTCTTCTGGGGCCAACGTCCTGACTTTC. Its translation is CASSLDLPISTGRSSGANVLTF. Variable domain in full (rest from reference TRBV11-3 and TRBJ2-6): EAGVVQSPRYKIIEKKQPVAFWCNPISGHNTLYWYLQNLGQGPELLIRYENEEAVDDSQLPKDRFSAERLKGVDSTLKIQPAELGDSAVYLCASSLDLPISTGRSSGANVLTFGAGSRLTVL.

There are a few counts of this clonotype. The gene calls are TRBV4-2 and TRBJ2-7; D is undetermined. Germline loops: CDR1 LGHNA, CDR2 YNFKEQ. The CDR3 has 15 residues. Trimming removed 1 base at V and 3 bases at J, with 13 bases between. The CDR3 bases are TGTGCCAGCAGCCAAGTCGGGTCGAATATCTACGAGCAGTACTTC. This encodes CASSQVGSNIYEQYF.

The chain recombines TRBV2 with TRBJ1-4; D is undetermined. Between the trimmed V and J ends, which lost 8 bases and 6 bases, there was a span of 10 bases. This CDR3 has 12 residues. The V gene's germline CDR1 is SNHLY and CDR2 FYNNEI. CDR3 protein: CASCHGDEKLFF. CDR3 nucleotides: TGTGCCAGCTGCCATGGGGATGAAAAACTGTTTTTT.

This clonotype has more than one count but fewer than ten. V usage is TRBV5-1 and J usage is TRBJ2-7; possibly TRBD2 for D (5 bases). Between the trimmed V and J ends, which lost 1 base and 0 bases, there was a span of 14 bases. This CDR3 is 16 amino acids long. Germline V lookup: CDR1 SGHRS, CDR2 YFSETQ. In nucleotides, the CDR3 is TGCGCCAGCAGCTTGTTCGTGACTACCTCCTCCTACGAGCAGTACTTC. Amino acids: CASSLFVTTSSYEQYF.